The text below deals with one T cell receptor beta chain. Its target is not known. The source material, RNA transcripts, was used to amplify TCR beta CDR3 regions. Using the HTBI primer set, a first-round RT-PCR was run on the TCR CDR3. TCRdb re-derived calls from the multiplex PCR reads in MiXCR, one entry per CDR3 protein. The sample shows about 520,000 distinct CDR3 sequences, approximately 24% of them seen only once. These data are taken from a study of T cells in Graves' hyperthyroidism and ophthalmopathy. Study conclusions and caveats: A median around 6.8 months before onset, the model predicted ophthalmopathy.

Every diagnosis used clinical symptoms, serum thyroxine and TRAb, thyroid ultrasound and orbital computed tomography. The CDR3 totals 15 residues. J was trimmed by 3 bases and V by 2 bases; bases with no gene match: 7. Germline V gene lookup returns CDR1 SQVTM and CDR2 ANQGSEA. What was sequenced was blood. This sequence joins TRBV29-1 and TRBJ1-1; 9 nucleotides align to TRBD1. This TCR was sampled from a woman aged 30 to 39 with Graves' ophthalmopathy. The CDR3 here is CSVEWGRTGDTEAFF. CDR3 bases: TGCAGCGTTGAATGGGGACGGACAGGGGACACTGAAGCTTTCTTT. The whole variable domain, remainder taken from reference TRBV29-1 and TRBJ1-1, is SAVISQKPSRDICQRGTSLTIQCQVDSQVTMMFWYRQQPGQSLTLIATANQGSEATYESGFVIDKFPISRPNLTFSTLTVSNMSPEDSSIYLCSVEWGRTGDTEAFFGQGTRLTVV.